This paragraph reports one T cell receptor (beta chain). This receptor's antigen is unknown. Base-call qualities are not available, and no considerably larger clone is one nucleotide away. Expansion of CD8+CD57+ cells had been shown by flow cytometry in the patients chosen for sequencing. Every patient had a diagnosis of severe acquired aplastic anemia based on International Study of Aplastic Anemia and Agranulocytosis and Camitta criteria. At the time blood was sampled, none of the patients had received any therapy. In the study, sorted CD4+ and CD8+ blood T cells from patients with severe aplastic anemia and from healthy subjects underwent deep sequencing of TCR repertoires. Patients were enrolled in the USA under clinicaltrials.gov protocols 00001620, 01623167, 00001397, 00071045, 00081523 and 00961064. Ficoll-Paque density gradient centrifugation was used to isolate peripheral blood mononuclear cells. Before DNA extraction, CD4+ and CD8+ T cells were sorted by FACS or by magnetic beads.

This sample is drawn from a study of CD8+CD57+ T cells in acquired aplastic anemia (dated by TCRdb to between 2018 and 2020). Regarding the study in general: DNA extracted from sorted CD4+ and CD8+ cells had a mean of about 3.2 ug, with a range of roughly 0.18 to 27.4 ug. CD8+CD57+ expansion was defined as frequency above the mean frequency observed in healthy subjects.

Results the study describes overall, beyond this receptor: Patients and healthy controls showed no significant difference in CD8+ Simpson's diversity (P=0.060). Roughly 29 CD8+ CDR3 sequences were found in both patients and controls but appeared to be highly expressed in patients and within the immunodominant clones of the patients.

TCR beta VDJ combination and CDR3 sequence profiling used genomic DNA as the template. TCR repertoire sequencing was run on an Illumina HiSeq 2000. Processing in the source paper ran as follows. Repertoires were assessed using TRBV/TRBJ rearrangement plots, CDR3 size and DJ length profiles, and Simpson's diversity index. The most abundant DNA sequence in the deep sequencing data was taken as the immunodominant clone. CDR3 amino acid sequences were checked for sharing across subjects and were also compared against the VDJdb database and published repertoires. TCRdb reanalyzed the raw reads on its own, using fastp at Q25 for trimming and MiXCR for clone calling, and kept in-frame beta chains. Merged by CDR3 protein, the rows form single entries marked with the most common genes and DNA. The V and J calls shown here were made by TCRdb, not taken from the authors' results. This sample gives 100,000 to 150,000 distinct CDR3 sequences in total; under 65% of them show up just once. The ten largest account for roughly 30% of the sample.

Sequenced: sorted CD4+, CD8+, or CD8+CD57+ T cells (not recorded which) from PBMCs. The receptor comes from a human donor with aplastic anemia.

The DNA is TGTGCCAGCAGCGCCCGCCCTGTAAGGGACAGGGTAGCCACCGGGGAGCTGTTTTTT. It translates to CASSARPVRDRVATGELFF. The sequence links TRBV9 to TRBJ2-2; TRBD1 lines up with 9 middle nucleotides. Ends trimmed: V by 3 bases, J by 4 bases; bases unmatched to a gene: 16. Per the germline V gene, SGDLS is the CDR1 and YYNGEE is the CDR2. CDR3 length: 19 amino acids, cysteine to phenylalanine. Only CDR3 DNA is held: 57 bases, read in frame from base 1.